This T cell receptor (beta chain) originates from a study of blood T cell repertoires in COVID-19. About the research overall: From the United States, Italy and Spain came samples of acute and convalescent COVID-19. Nucleic acid was either cDNA or gDNA, and it came from T cells, B-cell-depleted T cells, or PBMCs.

V was clipped by 5 bases and J by 3 bases; unmatched bases: 4. The germline gives CDR1 MNHEY, CDR2 SVGAGI. The CDR3 is made up of 15 amino acids. The table came from immunoSEQ multiplex PCR; TCRdb's copy has only in-frame clones and leaves some out. The sample records some 96,000 clones, about 80% being singletons. The clonotype originates from a man in his sixties or seventies with active or convalescent COVID-19. The V call is TRBV6-5, the J call TRBJ2-1, with 10 nucleotides matching TRBD2. The source material was peripheral blood. CDR3 sequence reads: CASSIAGGLYNEQFF. The CDR3 DNA reads TGTGCCAGCAGTATAGCGGGGGGACTCTACAATGAGCAGTTCTTC.